These 4 T cell receptor beta chains came from one sample sequenced in a study of blood T cell repertoires in COVID-19 (dated by TCRdb to between 2020 and 2021). Library construction relied on the immunoSEQ multiplex PCR assay. TCRdb took this table from immuneACCESS and kept in-frame rearrangements with V and J called. Such tables lack part of the clones; where checked against another copy, unresolved V genes explain under half of the gap, and the rest is unexplained. Here the sample has 80,000 to 85,000 clones; approximately 86% occur a single time. Jointly, the top ten make up more than 4.5% of the sample. Sequencing was done on a sample of peripheral blood. The receptors shown here come from a woman at least 80 years old with acute or convalescent COVID-19.

This clone was recorded once. This chain uses TRBV6-6 with TRBJ2-5; 7 bases line up with TRBD1. Germline CDR1 is MNHNY and CDR2 is SVGAGI (reference sequence). This CDR3 has 16 amino acids. After removal of 6 bases from V and 2 bases from J, the junction contained 12 bases not matched to a gene. CDR3 sequence reads: CASSPGQAPSQETQYF. CDR3 bases: TGTGCCAGCAGCCCTGGACAGGCTCCCTCTCAAGAGACCCAGTACTTC.

This clone has a single count. Compared with germline, one end of the junction differs, possibly owing to a read error. The chain links TRBV12-3 or TRBV12-4 to TRBJ2-6; 10 nucleotides align to TRBD1. The length of the CDR3 is 12 residues. Here the CDR3 reads CASSSPGTGVFF. The CDR3 region has the DNA TGTGCCAGCAGTTCCCCCGGGACAGGGGTCTTCTTC.

This chain links TRBV7-3 with TRBJ2-1; tentatively, D is TRBD2 (5 bases). V lost 4 bases to trimming and J lost 6 bases, with 10 bases between them. The CDR3 runs 13 residues. Looked up from germline, CDR1 is SGHTA and CDR2 is FQGTGA. CDR3 coding DNA: TGTGCCAGCAGCTACAACGGGGTCAATGAGCAGTTCTTC. It encodes CASSYNGVNEQFF.

This clone was seen only once. The chain couples TRBV19 to TRBJ2-6, with 9 nucleotides matching TRBD1. V dropped 9 bases and J dropped 0; count of bases not matched to a gene: 15. Looked up from germline, CDR1 is LNHDA and CDR2 is SQIVND (reference sequence). This CDR3 has 19 amino acids. CDR3 sequence reads: CASRLSRDRAFSGANVLTF. DNA for the CDR3: TGTGCCAGCCGTCTATCCCGGGACAGGGCTTTCTCTGGGGCCAACGTCCTGACTTTC.